A selection of T cell receptor beta chains follows, all from one sample in a study of prognosis after radiotherapy for stage I lung cancer. TCRdb ran MiXCR on the multiplex PCR reads and lists one entry per CDR3 protein. The profile shows fewer than 35,000 distinct CDR3 sequences, around 30% of them singletons. The specimen was PBMCs, collected before or after stereotactic body radiation therapy (not recorded which). The receptors derive from a donor aged 50 or older with non-small cell lung cancer. Each CDR3 is given with its conserved first and last residue. D genes are given only for firm matches. Some rows have no size entry. The others give once, few or many, or a class for an expanded clone.

j_gene: TRBJ2-7; v_gene: TRBV28; abundance: large; d_gene: .; CDR3nt: TGTGCCAGCAGCCTCGACTTGGCTAGGAGCTCCTACGAGCAGTACTTC; CDR3aa: CASSLDLARSSYEQYF
j_gene: TRBJ1-5; v_gene: TRBV19; abundance: many; d_gene: .; CDR3nt: TGTGCCAGTAGATGGCACGCCAATCAGCCCCAGCATTTT; CDR3aa: CASRWHANQPQHF
j_gene: TRBJ2-3; v_gene: TRBV4-2; abundance: many; d_gene: .; CDR3nt: TGTGCCAGCAGCCAAGCAGATACGCAGTATTTT; CDR3aa: CASSQADTQYF
j_gene: TRBJ2-1; v_gene: TRBV19; abundance: .; d_gene: TRBD2; CDR3nt: TGTGTCAGTAGTAGTAGCTGGCGGGGGGCAAGTCGTTACAATGAGCAGTTCTTC; CDR3aa: CVSSSSWRGASRYNEQFF
j_gene: TRBJ1-3; v_gene: TRBV11-2; abundance: many; d_gene: .; CDR3nt: TGTGCCAGCAGCTTAGGTCTGGCTGGAAACACCATATATTTT; CDR3aa: CASSLGLAGNTIYF
j_gene: TRBJ2-5; v_gene: TRBV11-2; abundance: .; d_gene: .; CDR3nt: TGTGCCAGCAGCCCTGGGTCAAAACGCCAAGAGAACCAGTACTTC; CDR3aa: CASSPGSKRQENQYF
j_gene: TRBJ1-6; v_gene: TRBV6-4; abundance: many; d_gene: TRBD1; CDR3nt: TGTGCCAGTAGACAGGGCATGGGGAATTCACCCCTCCACTTT; CDR3aa: CASRQGMGNSPLHF
j_gene: TRBJ1-4; v_gene: TRBV6-5; abundance: many; d_gene: .; CDR3nt: TGTGCCAGCAGTTGGCGTGCAACTAATGAAAAACTGTTTTTT; CDR3aa: CASSWRATNEKLFF
j_gene: TRBJ1-5; v_gene: TRBV2; abundance: many; d_gene: .; CDR3nt: TGTGCCAGCAGTGACCCCAGGTTTAGCAATCAGCCCCAGCATTTT; CDR3aa: CASSDPRFSNQPQHF
j_gene: TRBJ2-7; v_gene: TRBV12-3/TRBV12-4; abundance: many; d_gene: .; CDR3nt: TGTGCCAGCAGTGGGAAGGGCCCCTCGTTCTCCGAGCAGTACTTC; CDR3aa: CASSGKGPSFSEQYF
j_gene: TRBJ2-3; v_gene: TRBV6-2/TRBV6-3; abundance: .; d_gene: TRBD2; CDR3nt: TGTGCCAGCAGTCAGATTAGCGGGGGGGTTACAGATACGCAGTATTTT; CDR3aa: CASSQISGGVTDTQYF
j_gene: TRBJ2-7; v_gene: TRBV9; abundance: many; d_gene: .; CDR3nt: TGTGCCAGCAGCGTAGGCGTCCACCGTCCATACGAGCAGTACTTC; CDR3aa: CASSVGVHRPYEQYF
j_gene: TRBJ2-1; v_gene: TRBV24-1; abundance: many; d_gene: TRBD1; CDR3nt: TGTGCCACCAGTGATTTGGTGAGGGGACAGGGCGATGAGCAGTTCTTC; CDR3aa: CATSDLVRGQGDEQFF
j_gene: TRBJ2-1; v_gene: TRBV20-1; abundance: .; d_gene: TRBD2; CDR3nt: TGCAGTGCTGGACTAGCGGGATATCCCTACAATGAGCAGTTCTTC; CDR3aa: CSAGLAGYPYNEQFF
j_gene: TRBJ2-5; v_gene: TRBV20-1; abundance: medium-sized; d_gene: .; CDR3nt: TGCAGTGCCGGCGGGGACATCACCATCTCCCAAGAGACCCAGTACTTC; CDR3aa: CSAGGDITISQETQYF
j_gene: TRBJ1-2; v_gene: TRBV5-1; abundance: .; d_gene: .; CDR3nt: TGCGTCAGCGGAGATGGAAAGGTCGTCCAGGGCTACACCTTC; CDR3aa: CVSGDGKVVQGYTF